This T cell receptor (beta chain) originates from a study of beta chain features in type 1 diabetes. Details on this clone: Its matching antigen is unknown.

Regarding the study as a whole: HLA influence on TCRB rearrangement stayed unresolved here. Type 1 diabetes patients showed fewer insertions and more deletions at VDJ junctions. Naive, central memory and regulatory TCRB repertoires appeared more similar among patients than healthy donors.

Sequenced material consisted of expressed TCRB transcripts (all of the isolated RNA was reverse transcribed). Here immunoSEQ multiplex PCR was the method, and the copy in TCRdb shows in-frame clones only, minus some. The data show under 500,000 clones, approximately 28% seen once. The receptor comes from a man aged 18 to 29 in good health. Sequenced: naive CD4+ T cells from blood.

The chain's CDR3 is CAWSDRGYEQYF. The CDR3, as DNA: TGTGCCTGGAGTGACAGGGGCTACGAGCAGTACTTC. The chain links TRBV30 to TRBJ2-7; 7 bases align to TRBD1. From germline, CDR1 is GTSNPN and CDR2 SVGIG (reference sequence). V lost 1 base to trimming and J lost 3 bases; unmatched junction nucleotides: 0. The CDR3 totals 12 residues.